The source of this TCR beta chain is a study of beta chain features in type 1 diabetes. Findings and limits, study-wide: People with Type 1 diabetes carried modestly yet significantly shorter TCRB CDR3s in all four CD4+ subsets.

This CDR3 has 15 residues. With V trimmed by 5 bases and J by 3 bases, 9 bases remained unmatched. The germline V gene encodes CDR1 SEHNR and CDR2 FQNEAQ (reference sequence). Investigators reverse transcribed all isolated RNA, so they sequenced expressed TCRB transcripts. TCRdb's table, derived via immunoSEQ multiplex PCR, lists solely in-frame clones and lacks some. The data show 93,000 or so clones, roughly 28% seen once. Points on this clone: Antigen specificity is unknown.

The collection from each donor was one heparinised blood draw averaging approximately 110 mL. The TCR originated in a woman aged 18-29 years with type 1 diabetes. Sequenced: central memory CD4+ T cells from blood. V is TRBV7-9 and J is TRBJ2-5; 7 nucleotides align to TRBD2. CDR3 DNA sequence: TGTGCCAGCAGCCTTCAATGGGGGAGGGAAGAGACCCAGTACTTC. Residues: CASSLQWGREETQYF.